This T cell receptor beta chain was recorded in a study of Graves' ophthalmopathy and Graves' hyperthyroidism. The CDR3 has 13 amino acids. Trimming left V 3 bases short and J 5 bases short, with 11 bases between. In germline, CDR1 is SGHTA, CDR2 FQGNSA. This clonotype has ten or more counts. RNA transcripts were the source from which TCR beta CDR3 regions were amplified. The first round was an RT-PCR with HTBI primers, and the second round was a multiplex PCR. A single record per CDR3 protein comes from TCRdb applying MiXCR to the multiplex PCR reads. The sample has about 660,000 distinct CDR3 sequences, approximately 39% seen once.

The specimen was peripheral blood. The source of this sequence is an adult man with Graves' ophthalmopathy. This chain links TRBV7-2 with TRBJ2-7, with D possibly called TRBD1 or TRBD2 (6 bases each). The CDR3 coding sequence is TGTGCCAGCAGCTTTGCAGGGGAGGACGAGCAGTACTTC. This translates into CASSFAGEDEQYF.